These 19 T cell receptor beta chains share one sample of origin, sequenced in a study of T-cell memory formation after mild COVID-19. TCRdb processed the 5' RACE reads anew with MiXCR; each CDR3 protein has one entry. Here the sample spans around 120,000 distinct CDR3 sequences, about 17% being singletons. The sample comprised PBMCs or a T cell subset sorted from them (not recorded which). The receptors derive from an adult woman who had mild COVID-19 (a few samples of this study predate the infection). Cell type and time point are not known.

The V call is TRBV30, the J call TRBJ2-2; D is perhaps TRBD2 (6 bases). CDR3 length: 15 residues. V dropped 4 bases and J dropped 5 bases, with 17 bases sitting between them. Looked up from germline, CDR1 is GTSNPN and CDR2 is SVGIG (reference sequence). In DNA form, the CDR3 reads TGTGCCTGGACTGGAGGAGGGGCCTTTACCGGGGAGCTGTTTTTT. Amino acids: CAWTGGGAFTGELFF.

The CDR3 region has the DNA TGTGCCAGCAGTTACTCGTCGGAGGACCTTAGCTATGAGCAGTTCTTC. This encodes CASSYSSEDLSYEQFF. The rearrangement joins TRBV6-5 to TRBJ2-1, with D perhaps TRBD2 (5 bases). CDR3 length equals 16 residues. Germline assignment: CDR1 MNHEY and CDR2 SVGAGI. Trimming shortened V by 0 bases and J by 8 bases, and 17 bases separated the two germline ends.

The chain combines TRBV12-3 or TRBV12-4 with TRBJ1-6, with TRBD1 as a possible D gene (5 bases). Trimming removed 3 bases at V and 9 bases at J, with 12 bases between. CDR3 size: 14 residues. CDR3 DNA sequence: TGTGCCAGCAGTTTGGACATGGGTCTTTCACCCCTCCACTTT. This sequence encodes CASSLDMGLSPLHF.

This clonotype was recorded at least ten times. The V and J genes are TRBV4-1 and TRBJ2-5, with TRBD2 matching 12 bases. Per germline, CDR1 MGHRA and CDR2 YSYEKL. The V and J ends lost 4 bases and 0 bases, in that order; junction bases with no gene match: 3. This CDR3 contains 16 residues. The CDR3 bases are TGCGCCAGCAGCCCGTGGACTAGCGGGGACCAAGAGACCCAGTACTTC. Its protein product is CASSPWTSGDQETQYF.

CDR3 amino acids: CSAKTVGRNEQYF. CDR3 DNA sequence: TGCAGTGCAAAGACAGTGGGTAGAAACGAGCAGTACTTC. The chain is built from TRBV20-1 and TRBJ2-7; D might be TRBD1 (5 bases). V lost 6 bases to trimming and J lost 5 bases, with 17 bases between them. The CDR3 covers 13 residues. The germline V gene has CDR1 DFQATT and CDR2 SNEGSKA (reference sequence).

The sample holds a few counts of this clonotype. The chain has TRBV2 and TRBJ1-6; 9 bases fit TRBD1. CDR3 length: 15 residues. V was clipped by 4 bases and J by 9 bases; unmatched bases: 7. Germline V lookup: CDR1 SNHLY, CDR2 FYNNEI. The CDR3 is CASSAPGQGTSPLHF. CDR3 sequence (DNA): TGTGCCAGCAGTGCTCCGGGACAGGGCACTTCACCCCTCCACTTT.

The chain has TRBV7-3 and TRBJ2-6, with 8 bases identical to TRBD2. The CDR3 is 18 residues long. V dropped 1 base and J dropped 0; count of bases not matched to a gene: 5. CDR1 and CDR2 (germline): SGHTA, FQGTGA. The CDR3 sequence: CASSLSGGLDSGANVLTF. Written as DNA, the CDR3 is TGTGCCAGCAGCTTAAGCGGGGGGCTCGACTCTGGGGCCAACGTCCTGACTTTC.

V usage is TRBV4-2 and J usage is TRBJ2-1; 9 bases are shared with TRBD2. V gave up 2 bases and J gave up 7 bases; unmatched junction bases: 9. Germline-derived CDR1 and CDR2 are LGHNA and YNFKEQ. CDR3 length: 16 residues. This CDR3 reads CASSQTREGLGNEQFF. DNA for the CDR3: TGTGCCAGCAGCCAAACGCGGGAGGGCCTGGGAAATGAGCAGTTCTTC.

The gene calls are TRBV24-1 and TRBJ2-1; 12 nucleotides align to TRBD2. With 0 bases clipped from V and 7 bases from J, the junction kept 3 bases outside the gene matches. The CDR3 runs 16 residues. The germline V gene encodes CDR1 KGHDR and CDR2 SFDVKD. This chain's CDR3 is CATSDLGLAGGNEQFF. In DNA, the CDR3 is TGTGCCACCAGTGATTTGGGCCTAGCGGGAGGGAATGAGCAGTTCTTC.

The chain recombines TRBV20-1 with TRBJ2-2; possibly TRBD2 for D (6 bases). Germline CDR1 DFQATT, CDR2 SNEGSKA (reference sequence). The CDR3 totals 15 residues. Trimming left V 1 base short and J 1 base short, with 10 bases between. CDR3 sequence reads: CSARVGEVNTGELFF. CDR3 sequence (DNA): TGCAGTGCTAGAGTCGGGGAGGTGAACACCGGGGAGCTGTTTTTT.

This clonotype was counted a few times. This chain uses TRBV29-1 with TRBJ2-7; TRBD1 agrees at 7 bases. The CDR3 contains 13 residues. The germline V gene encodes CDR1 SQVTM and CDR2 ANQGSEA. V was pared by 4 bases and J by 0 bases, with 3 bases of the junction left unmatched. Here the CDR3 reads CSVGQGTSYEQYF. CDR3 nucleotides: TGCAGCGTTGGACAGGGAACCTCCTACGAGCAGTACTTC.

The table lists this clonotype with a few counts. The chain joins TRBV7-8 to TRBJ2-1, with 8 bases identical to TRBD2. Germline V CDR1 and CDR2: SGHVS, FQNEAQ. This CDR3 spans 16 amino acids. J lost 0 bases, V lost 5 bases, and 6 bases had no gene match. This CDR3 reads CASSTSSGNSYNEQFF. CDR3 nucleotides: TGTGCCAGCAGCACGAGTAGCGGGAACTCCTACAATGAGCAGTTCTTC.

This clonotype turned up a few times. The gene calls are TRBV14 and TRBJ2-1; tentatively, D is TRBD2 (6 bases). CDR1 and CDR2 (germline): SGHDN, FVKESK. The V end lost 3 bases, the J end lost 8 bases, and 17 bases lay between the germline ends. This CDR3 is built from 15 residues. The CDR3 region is CASSHLGGFGDEQFF. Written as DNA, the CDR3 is TGTGCCAGCAGCCACTTGGGGGGTTTCGGAGATGAGCAGTTCTTC.

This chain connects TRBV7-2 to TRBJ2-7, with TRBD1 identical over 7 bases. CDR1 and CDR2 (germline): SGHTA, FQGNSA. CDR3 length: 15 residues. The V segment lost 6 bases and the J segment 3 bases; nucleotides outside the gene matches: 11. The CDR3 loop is CASSSGQVRIYEQYF. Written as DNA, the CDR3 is TGTGCCAGCAGTAGTGGACAGGTTAGAATCTACGAGCAGTACTTC.

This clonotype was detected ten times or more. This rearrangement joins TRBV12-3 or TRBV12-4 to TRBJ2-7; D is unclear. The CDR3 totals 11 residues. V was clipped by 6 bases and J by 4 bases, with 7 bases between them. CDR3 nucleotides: TGTGCCAGCAGCCGGAATTACGAGCAGTACTTC. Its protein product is CASSRNYEQYF.

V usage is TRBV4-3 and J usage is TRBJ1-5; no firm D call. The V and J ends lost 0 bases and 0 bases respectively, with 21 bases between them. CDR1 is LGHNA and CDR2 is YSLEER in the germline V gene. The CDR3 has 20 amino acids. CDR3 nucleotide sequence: TGCGCCAGCAGCCAAGAACCCGTTCGGGCGCACCGATATAGCAATCAGCCCCAGCATTTT. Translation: CASSQEPVRAHRYSNQPQHF.

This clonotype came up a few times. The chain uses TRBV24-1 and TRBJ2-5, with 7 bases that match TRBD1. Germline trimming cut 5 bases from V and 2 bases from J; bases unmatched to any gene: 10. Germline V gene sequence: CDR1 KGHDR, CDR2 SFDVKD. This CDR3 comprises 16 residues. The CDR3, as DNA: TGTGCCACCAGTGGATTCTCCGGGACAGCTCAAGAGACCCAGTACTTC. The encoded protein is CATSGFSGTAQETQYF.

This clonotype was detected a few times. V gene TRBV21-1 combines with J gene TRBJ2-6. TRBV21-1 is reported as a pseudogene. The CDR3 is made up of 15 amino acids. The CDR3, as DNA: TGTGCCAGCAGCAAGGCAGGCTCTGGGGCCAACGTCCTGACTTTC. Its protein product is CASSKAGSGANVLTF.

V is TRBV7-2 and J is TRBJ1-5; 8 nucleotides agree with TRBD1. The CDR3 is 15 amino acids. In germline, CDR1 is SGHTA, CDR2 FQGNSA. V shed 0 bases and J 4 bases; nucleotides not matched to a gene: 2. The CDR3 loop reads CASSLATGVNQPQHF. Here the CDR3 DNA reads TGTGCCAGCAGCTTAGCGACAGGGGTGAATCAGCCCCAGCATTTT.